This TCR beta chain was identified during a study of blood T cell repertoires in COVID-19. About the research overall: The United States, Italy and Spain supplied acute and convalescent COVID-19 samples. The analysed material was cDNA or gDNA that came from T cells, B-cell-depleted T cells, or PBMCs.

Losses at the gene ends were 5 bases for V and 6 bases for J; bases not matched to a gene: 8. Per germline, CDR1 SGHAT and CDR2 FQNNGV. The CDR3 extends over 14 amino acids. Authors' methods: Amplification of reference gene primers was used by the study to estimate nucleated cell counts. Only in-frame clones appear in the TCRdb table, and some are missing; sequencing was by immunoSEQ multiplex PCR. Clone size and V and J calls were adopted from that table, with D and trimming inferred from the DNA. There are 90,000 to 120,000 clones in the sample; approximately 81% occur only once, and 2.1% lies in the top ten.

The sequence was obtained from a human donor in a cohort sampled during active COVID-19. The chain links TRBV11-2 to TRBJ2-7; 9 bases line up with TRBD1. Source material: peripheral blood. The CDR3 DNA reads as TGTGCCAGCAGCCCCGGGACAGGGATTGGCGAGCAGTACTTC. Amino acid sequence: CASSPGTGIGEQYF.